One sample yielded the 17 T cell receptor beta chains listed below, sequenced in a study of blood T cell repertoires in COVID-19. Assay used: immunoSEQ multiplex PCR; TCRdb lists only in-frame clones, some missing. This sample has 200,000 or so clones, with about 88% found just once. The sequenced sample was peripheral blood. These receptors were obtained from a woman aged 60-70 years with acute or convalescent COVID-19.

V is TRBV4-3 and J is TRBJ2-2, with 12 bases fitting TRBD2. This CDR3 region has 18 residues. J gave up 2 bases and V 1 base, and 5 bases lay outside the gene matches. From germline, CDR1 is LGHNA and CDR2 YSLEER. The CDR3 sequence: CASSQGPSGRANTGELFF. The DNA for the CDR3 is TGCGCCAGCAGCCAAGGCCCTAGCGGGAGGGCCAACACCGGGGAGCTGTTTTTT.

Notes on this clone: The sample contains more than one DNA sequence encoding this CDR3. The CDR3 bases are TGTGCCAGCAGCGTTGAGTTGAACACTGAAGCTTTCTTT. This encodes CASSVELNTEAFF. The V gene is TRBV9, the J gene TRBJ1-1; D not certain. Trimming stripped 2 bases from V and 0 bases from J, with 5 bases between. This CDR3 is 13 amino acids long. Germline V gene data show CDR1 as SGDLS and CDR2 as YYNGEE.

The chain has TRBV15 and TRBJ2-5; 7 nucleotides align to TRBD2. CDR1 LNHNV and CDR2 YYDKDF come from the germline V gene (reference sequence). The CDR3 covers 13 residues. V shed 0 bases, J shed 5 bases, and the junction held 0 bases outside the gene matches. DNA of the CDR3: TGTGCCACCAGCAGAGATAGCGGGGAGACCCAGTACTTC. As protein: CATSRDSGETQYF.

This chain links TRBV18 with TRBJ2-5; 9 bases are a match to TRBD1. The V segment lost 4 bases and the J segment 5 bases; nucleotides outside the gene matches: 8. CDR1 is KGHSH, CDR2 LQKENI, per germline. This CDR3 is 15 amino acids long. DNA for the CDR3: TGTGCCAGCTCACAATTACAGGGGGCTGGGGAGACCCAGTACTTC. Amino acids: CASSQLQGAGETQYF.

The rearrangement links TRBV13 to TRBJ2-7; TRBD1 might be the D (6 bases). This CDR3 contains 14 residues. CDR1 is PRHDT, CDR2 FYEKMQ, per germline (reference sequence). V dropped 5 bases and J dropped 3 bases, with 14 bases sitting between them. This CDR3 is CASSLLGGNYEQYF. The CDR3, as DNA: TGTGCCAGCAGCCTCTTAGGGGGAAACTACGAGCAGTACTTC.

The chain uses TRBV2 and TRBJ1-1; D gene uncertain. The CDR3 sequence is 13 residues long. V lost 4 bases to trimming and J lost 1 base, with 7 bases between them. Germline V lookup: CDR1 SNHLY, CDR2 FYNNEI. CDR3 coding DNA: TGTGCCAGCAGTGTTGGCGGGAACACTGAAGCTTTCTTT. The encoded protein is CASSVGGNTEAFF.

The rearrangement uses TRBV28 and TRBJ1-5; 10 bases map to TRBD1. J was trimmed by 2 bases and V by 4 bases; bases with no gene match: 8. The CDR3 has 17 residues. Germline lookup yields CDR1 MDHEN and CDR2 SYDVKM. Here the CDR3 reads CASSSTGGVEGNQPQHF. The CDR3 nucleotides are TGTGCCAGCAGTTCGACAGGGGGCGTAGAGGGCAATCAGCCCCAGCATTTT.

V usage is TRBV6-5 and J usage is TRBJ1-2, with 10 nucleotides matching TRBD1. CDR1 is MNHEY, CDR2 SVGAGI, per germline. The CDR3 is made up of 16 amino acids. J gave up 1 base and V 4 bases, and 6 bases lay outside the gene matches. The CDR3 protein is CASSSYGTGDNYGYTF. The DNA of the CDR3 is TGTGCCAGCAGTTCCTATGGGACAGGGGATAACTATGGCTACACCTTC.

This clone was detected only a few times. The chain is built from TRBV5-6 and TRBJ1-1; the D is unclear. The germline gives CDR1 SGHDT, CDR2 YYEEEE. CDR3 size: 14 residues. The V gene lost 1 base and the J gene lost 5 bases, with 12 bases spanning the gap. CDR3 loop: CASSLQALRTEAFF. The CDR3 DNA reads TGTGCCAGCAGCTTGCAGGCTCTGAGAACTGAAGCTTTCTTT.

The chain links TRBV28 to TRBJ2-5; D perhaps matches TRBD1 (5 bases). V gave up 6 bases and J gave up 5 bases, with 13 bases separating them. Germline lookup yields CDR1 MDHEN and CDR2 SYDVKM. The CDR3 sequence is 13 residues long. In DNA, the CDR3 is TGTGCCAGCAGCTCCCCAGGGAAGGAGACCCAGTACTTC. This sequence encodes CASSSPGKETQYF.

The rearrangement uses TRBV16 and TRBJ1-5; D is undetermined. V dropped 0 bases and J dropped 0 bases, with 3 bases sitting between them. The CDR3 runs to 14 residues. Germline assignment: CDR1 KGHSY and CDR2 FQNENV. The CDR3 here is CASSQSYSNQPQHF. The CDR3 DNA is TGTGCCAGCAGCCAATCGTATAGCAATCAGCCCCAGCATTTT.

This chain uses TRBV29-1 with TRBJ1-2; no clear D gene. The germline V and J ends were trimmed by 0 bases and 4 bases, with 9 bases remaining between them. The CDR3 runs 13 residues. Germline V gene data show CDR1 as SQVTM and CDR2 as ANQGSEA. The chain's CDR3 is CSVEDGLSYGYTF. For the CDR3, the DNA is TGCAGCGTTGAAGATGGACTGAGCTATGGCTACACCTTC.

CDR3: CASSLNRGGAGRTDTQYF. In DNA, the CDR3 is TGTGCCAGCAGTCTTAACCGGGGAGGAGCGGGGAGGACGGATACGCAGTATTTT. The chain combines TRBV6-6 with TRBJ2-3; TRBD2 aligns across 7 bases. Germline-derived CDR1 and CDR2 are MNHNY and SVGAGI (reference sequence). J gave up 6 bases and V 5 bases, and 20 bases lay outside the gene matches. The CDR3 is 18 amino acids.

The J gene is TRBJ1-1, the V gene TRBV23-1, with a possible D match to TRBD1 (6 bases). TRBV23-1 is an open reading frame, and its role is uncertain. V lost 7 bases and J 3 bases, leaving 24 bases between the germline ends. The CDR3 totals 17 residues. The CDR3 spells CASTYRAGGTSDTEAFF. The CDR3 DNA sequence: TGCGCCAGCACTTACAGGGCTGGGGGAACATCCGACACTGAAGCTTTCTTT.

V usage is TRBV18 and J usage is TRBJ1-3; 10 bases agree with TRBD1. This CDR3 has 15 amino acids. CDR1 and CDR2 (germline): KGHSH, LQKENI. V trimming: 4 bases; J trimming: 3 bases; junction bases outside the gene matches: 3. CDR3 in amino acids: CASSRDRGGGNTIYF. CDR3 bases: TGTGCCAGCTCACGGGACAGGGGAGGTGGAAACACCATATATTTT.

This chain links TRBV10-1 with TRBJ2-3; 11 nucleotides match TRBD2. The CDR3 contains 18 residues. Germline-derived CDR1 and CDR2 are WNHNN and SYGVQD (reference sequence). The ends lost 1 base at V and 6 bases at J; junction bases unmatched: 12. The CDR3 loop reads CASSEYSGRASPPDTQYF. CDR3 in DNA: TGCGCCAGCAGTGAGTATAGCGGGAGGGCGTCCCCCCCCGATACGCAGTATTTT.

The sample holds a few counts of this clone. The rearrangement joins TRBV28 to TRBJ1-5, with D unresolved. This CDR3 is 15 amino acids long. Germline V gene sequence: CDR1 MDHEN, CDR2 SYDVKM. V was cut by 2 bases and J by 3 bases, with 11 bases left in between. The CDR3 bases are TGTGCCAGCAGTTTAGTTTCAGTGTCCAATCAGCCCCAGCATTTT. This sequence encodes CASSLVSVSNQPQHF.